Below are 19 T cell receptor beta chains sequenced from a single sample in a study of T-cell memory formation after mild COVID-19. TCRdb passed the 5' RACE reads through MiXCR, listing each CDR3 protein once. The sample shows just under 350,000 distinct CDR3 sequences, approximately 13% of them seen only once. The sequencing sample was made of PBMCs or a T cell subset sorted from them (not recorded which). The receptors originated from a man younger than 35 who had mild COVID-19 (a few samples of this study predate the infection). Cell type and time point are not known.

The chain couples TRBV7-3 to TRBJ1-1; D is uncertain. Deletions cut 5 bases from V and 2 bases from J, with 9 bases between. CDR1 and CDR2 from the germline V gene are SGHTA and FQGTGA. This CDR3 spans 13 amino acids. The CDR3 region has the DNA TGTGCCAGCAGCACGGCAGTCAACACTGAAGCTTTCTTT. It translates to CASSTAVNTEAFF.

CDR3 residues: CASSQDVSNQPQHF. The CDR3 DNA sequence: TGTGCCAGCAGCCAAGATGTCAGCAATCAGCCCCAGCATTTT. The gene calls are TRBV3-1 and TRBJ1-5; D is unclear. V dropped 0 bases and J dropped 1 base, with 4 bases sitting between them. This CDR3 region has 14 residues. Germline V CDR1 and CDR2: LGHDT, YNNKEL (reference sequence).

The chain links TRBV6-2 or TRBV6-3 to TRBJ2-7, with a possible D match to TRBD1 (6 bases). The CDR3 runs to 16 residues. V was cut by 0 bases and J by 2 bases, with 14 bases left in between. The germline V gene has CDR1 MNHEY and CDR2 SVGEGT. CDR3 nucleotide sequence: TGTGCCAGCAGTTACTCCCCCTATAGGGGGACCTACGAGCAGTACGTC. This translates into CASSYSPYRGTYEQYV.

The rearrangement joins TRBV3-2 to TRBJ2-7. TRBV3-2 is marked as a pseudogene. The CDR3 totals 14 residues. DNA for the CDR3: TGTGCCAGCAGCCTCCAACGGAGCTCCTACGAGCAGTACGTC. The encoded protein is CASSLQRSSYEQYV.

The chain has TRBV7-6 and TRBJ2-3; D is possibly TRBD2 (6 bases). V gave up 3 bases and J gave up 5 bases, with 15 bases separating them. CDR1 and CDR2 (germline): SGHVS, FNYEAQ. The CDR3 spans 15 residues. The CDR3 region is CASSFTIGRGDTQYF. CDR3 in DNA: TGTGCCAGCAGCTTCACCATAGGGCGGGGAGATACGCAGTATTTT.

This clonotype has more than one count but fewer than ten. CDR3 residues: CASSGTGAQYF. CDR3 in DNA: TGTGCCAGCAGCGGCACAGGGGCCCAGTACTTC. The chain has TRBV7-9 and TRBJ2-5, with TRBD1 identical over 7 bases. CDR3 size: 11 residues. CDR1 and CDR2 (germline): SEHNR, FQNEAQ (reference sequence). V lost 5 bases and J lost 9; bases outside the gene matches: 3.

The chain is built from TRBV5-1 and TRBJ1-1; 9 nucleotides line up with TRBD1. In germline, CDR1 is SGHRS, CDR2 YFSETQ. V shed 0 bases, J shed 4 bases, and the junction held 4 bases outside the gene matches. This CDR3 spans 15 amino acids. This chain's CDR3 is CASSLVGQGSTEAFF. The CDR3, as DNA: TGCGCCAGCAGCTTGGTGGGACAGGGCTCCACTGAAGCTTTCTTT. The full variable domain, its missing parts supplied by reference TRBV5-1 and TRBJ1-1, is KAGVTQTPRYLIKTRGQQVTLSCSPISGHRSVSWYQQTPGQGLQFLFEYFSETQRNKGNFPGRFSGRQFSNSRSEMNVSTLELGDSALYLCASSLVGQGSTEAFFGQGTRLTVV.

The chain carries TRBV4-1 and TRBJ1-3; D unclear. The V gene lost 3 bases and the J gene lost 5 bases, with 20 bases spanning the gap. The CDR3 loop spans 17 amino acids. The germline gives CDR1 MGHRA, CDR2 YSYEKL. The CDR3 is CASSHLIAGDSRNTIYF. The CDR3, as DNA: TGCGCCAGCAGCCACCTGATAGCCGGGGATTCGAGAAACACCATATATTTT.

There are a few counts of this clonotype. The V and J genes are TRBV11-2 and TRBJ2-3, with 7 bases fitting TRBD1. CDR1 and CDR2 from the germline V gene are SGHAT and FQNNGV. The CDR3 sequence is 17 residues long. The ends lost 0 bases at V and 2 bases at J; junction bases unmatched: 8. Here the CDR3 DNA reads TGTGCCAGCAGCTTAGAAGGGGGCCCCTGGAACACAGATACGCAGTATTTT. Translated, it gives CASSLEGGPWNTDTQYF.

The chain carries TRBV12-3 or TRBV12-4 and TRBJ2-1; maybe TRBD1 (6 bases). The V gene lost 1 base and the J gene lost 0 bases, with 10 bases spanning the gap. The CDR3 has 16 amino acids. CDR3 DNA: TGTGCCAGCAGTTTAGTACAGGGAAGCTCCTACAATGAGCAGTTCTTC. Translated: CASSLVQGSSYNEQFF.

The V gene is TRBV2, the J gene TRBJ2-5; the D is unclear. The germline gives CDR1 SNHLY, CDR2 FYNNEI. Trimming shortened V by 7 bases and J by 5 bases, and 14 bases separated the two germline ends. The CDR3 contains 13 residues. DNA for the CDR3: TGTGCCAGCACTTGGGGTATGAGGGAGACCCAGTACTTC. The encoded protein is CASTWGMRETQYF.

This clonotype has only a few counts. V is TRBV5-4 and J is TRBJ2-7, with 9 bases that match TRBD1. Germline V lookup: CDR1 SGHNT, CDR2 YYREEE (reference sequence). This CDR3 spans 13 amino acids. V lost 6 bases to trimming and J lost 2 bases; unmatched junction nucleotides: 3. CDR3: CASNRQGAYEQYF. DNA of the CDR3: TGTGCCAGCAACAGACAGGGGGCCTACGAGCAGTACTTC.

V gene TRBV18 combines with J gene TRBJ2-2; D call uncertain. Trimming took off 0 bases at V and 4 bases at J, with 6 bases between the two ends. The CDR3 sequence is 14 residues long. Per germline, CDR1 KGHSH and CDR2 LQKENI. CDR3 protein: CASSPPSFTGELFF. The DNA for the CDR3 is TGTGCCAGCTCACCACCGTCGTTCACCGGGGAGCTGTTTTTT.

V and J are TRBV23-1 and TRBJ2-7; D gene uncertain. TRBV23-1 is given ORF status, its function remaining uncertain. The CDR3 consists of 15 residues. The ends were cut back, 1 base at V and 2 bases at J, with 12 bases in the middle. The CDR3 nucleotides are TGCGCCAGCAGTCAATTTCACGGGTTACCCTACGAGCAGTACTTC. Amino acids: CASSQFHGLPYEQYF.

The chain employs TRBV12-3 or TRBV12-4 and TRBJ1-6; 8 bases are shared with TRBD1. The CDR3 extends over 17 amino acids. The junction had 14 bases not matched to a gene; V was cut back by 5 bases and J by 8 bases. The CDR3 spells CASSPGPGQVIDSPLHF. DNA of the CDR3: TGTGCCAGCAGTCCCGGCCCGGGACAGGTTATTGATTCACCCCTCCACTTT.

This chain uses TRBV27 with TRBJ2-3; 9 bases fit TRBD2. Trimming cost V 4 bases and J 2 bases; bases outside gene matches: 10. Germline values: CDR1 MNHEY, CDR2 SMNVEV (reference sequence). The CDR3 runs 17 residues. The CDR3 sequence is CASSSLGIAGDTDTQYF. In DNA form, the CDR3 reads TGTGCCAGCAGTTCCCTCGGTATAGCGGGGGACACAGATACGCAGTATTTT.

The chain uses TRBV29-1 and TRBJ2-2; D not resolved. This CDR3 is built from 15 residues. Trimming took 4 bases from V and 2 from J, leaving 14 bases between them. Looked up from germline, CDR1 is SQVTM and CDR2 is ANQGSEA. This CDR3 is CSVGGLGVNTGELFF. The CDR3 nucleotides are TGCAGCGTTGGCGGATTGGGCGTCAACACCGGGGAGCTGTTTTTT.

The V call is TRBV7-6, the J call TRBJ1-4; TRBD1 matches at 8 bases. Germline V gene data show CDR1 as SGHVS and CDR2 as FNYEAQ. The CDR3 is 14 residues long. With 5 bases clipped from V and 7 bases from J, the junction kept 6 bases outside the gene matches. The CDR3 nucleotides read TGTGCCAGCAGCGTAGACAGGGGTTTTGAAAAACTGTTTTTT. Its protein product is CASSVDRGFEKLFF.

The J gene is TRBJ2-2, the V gene TRBV9; TRBD2 might be the D (6 bases). Trimming shortened V by 0 bases and J by 8 bases, and 14 bases separated the two germline ends. The CDR3 consists of 15 residues. Germline V gene lookup returns CDR1 SGDLS and CDR2 YYNGEE. The CDR3 DNA follows: TGTGCCAGCAGCGTAGCCTCGGGAGCGGCAGGGGAGCTGTTTTTT. The encoded protein is CASSVASGAAGELFF.